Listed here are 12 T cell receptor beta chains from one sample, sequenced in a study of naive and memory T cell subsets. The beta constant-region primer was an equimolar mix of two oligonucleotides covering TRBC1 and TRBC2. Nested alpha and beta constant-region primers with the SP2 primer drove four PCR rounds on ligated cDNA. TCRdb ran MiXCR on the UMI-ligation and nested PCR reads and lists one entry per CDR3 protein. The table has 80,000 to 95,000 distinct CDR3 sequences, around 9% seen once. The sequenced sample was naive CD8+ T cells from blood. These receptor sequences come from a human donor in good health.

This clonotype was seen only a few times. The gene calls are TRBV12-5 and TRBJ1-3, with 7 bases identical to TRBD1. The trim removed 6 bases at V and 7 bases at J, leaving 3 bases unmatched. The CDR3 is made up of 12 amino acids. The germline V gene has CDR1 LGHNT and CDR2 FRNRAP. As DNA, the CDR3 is TGTGCTAGTGGAATGGACAGGAACACCATATATTTT. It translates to CASGMDRNTIYF.

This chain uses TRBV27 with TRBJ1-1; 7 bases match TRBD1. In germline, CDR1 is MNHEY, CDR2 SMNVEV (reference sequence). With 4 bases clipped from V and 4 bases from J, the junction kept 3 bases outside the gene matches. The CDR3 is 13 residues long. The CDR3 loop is CASSSTGITEAFF. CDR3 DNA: TGTGCCAGCAGTTCGACAGGGATCACTGAAGCTTTCTTT.

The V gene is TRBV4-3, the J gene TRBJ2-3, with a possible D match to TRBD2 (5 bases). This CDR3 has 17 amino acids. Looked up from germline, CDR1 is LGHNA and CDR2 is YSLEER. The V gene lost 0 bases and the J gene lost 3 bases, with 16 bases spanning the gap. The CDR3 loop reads CASSQDITGLGTDTQYF. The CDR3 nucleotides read TGCGCCAGCAGCCAAGATATTACGGGGTTAGGTACAGATACGCAGTATTTT.

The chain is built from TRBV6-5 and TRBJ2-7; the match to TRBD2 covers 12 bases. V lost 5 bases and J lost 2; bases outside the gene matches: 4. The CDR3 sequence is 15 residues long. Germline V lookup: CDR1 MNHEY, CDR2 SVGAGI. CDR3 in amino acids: CASSDRTSGAYEQYF. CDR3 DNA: TGTGCCAGCAGTGACCGGACTAGCGGGGCCTACGAGCAGTACTTC.

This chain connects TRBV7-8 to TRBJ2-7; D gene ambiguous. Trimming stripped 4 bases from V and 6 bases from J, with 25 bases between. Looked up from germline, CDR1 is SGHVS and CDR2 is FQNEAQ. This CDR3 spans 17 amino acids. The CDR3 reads CASSSPTRAGGPLEQYF. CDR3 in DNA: TGTGCCAGCAGCTCCCCCACCCGGGCAGGCGGTCCTCTCGAGCAGTACTTC.

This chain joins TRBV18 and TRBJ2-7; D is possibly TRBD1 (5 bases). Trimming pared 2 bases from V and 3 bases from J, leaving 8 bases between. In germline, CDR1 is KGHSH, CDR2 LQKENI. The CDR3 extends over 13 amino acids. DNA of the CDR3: TGTGCCAGCTCACCAAACGACAGCTACGAGCAGTACTTC. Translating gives CASSPNDSYEQYF. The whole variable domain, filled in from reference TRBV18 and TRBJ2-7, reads NAGVMQNPRHLVRRRGQEARLRCSPMKGHSHVYWYRQLPEEGLKFMVYLQKENIIDESGMPKERFSAEFPKEGPSILRIQQVVRGDSAAYFCASSPNDSYEQYFGPGTRLTVT.

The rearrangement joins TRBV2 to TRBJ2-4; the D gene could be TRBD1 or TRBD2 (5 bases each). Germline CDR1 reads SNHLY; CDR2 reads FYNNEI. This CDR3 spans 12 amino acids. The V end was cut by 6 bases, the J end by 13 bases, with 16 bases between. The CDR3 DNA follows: TGTGCCAGCAGAACTGTCACCGGGGCGCAGTACTTC. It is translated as CASRTVTGAQYF.

Written as DNA, the CDR3 is TGCAGCGTCCTAAAGACTAGCGGGACCTCCTACAATGAGCAGTTCTTC. It encodes CSVLKTSGTSYNEQFF. The chain joins TRBV29-1 to TRBJ2-1, with 11 bases identical to TRBD2. CDR1 and CDR2 from the germline V gene are SQVTM and ANQGSEA. The CDR3 extends over 16 amino acids. With V trimmed by 6 bases and J by 0 bases, 7 bases remained unmatched.

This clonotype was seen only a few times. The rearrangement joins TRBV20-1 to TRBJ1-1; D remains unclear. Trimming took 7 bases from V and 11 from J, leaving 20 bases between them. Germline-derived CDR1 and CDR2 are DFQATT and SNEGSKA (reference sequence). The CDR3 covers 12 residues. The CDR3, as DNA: TGCAGTGTCCCCCGGACGGCCGGAGGGGCTTTCTTT. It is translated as CSVPRTAGGAFF.

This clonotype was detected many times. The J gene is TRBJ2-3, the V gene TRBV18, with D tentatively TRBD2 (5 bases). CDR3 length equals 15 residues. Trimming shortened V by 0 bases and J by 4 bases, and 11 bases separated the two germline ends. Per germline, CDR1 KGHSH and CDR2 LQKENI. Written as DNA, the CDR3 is TGTGCCAGCTCACCACCGCCTAGCCCCCCAGATACGCAGTATTTT. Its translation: CASSPPPSPPDTQYF.

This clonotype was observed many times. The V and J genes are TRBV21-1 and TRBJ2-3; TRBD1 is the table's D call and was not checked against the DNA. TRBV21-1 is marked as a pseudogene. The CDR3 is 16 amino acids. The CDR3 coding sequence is TGTGCCAGCAGTCCATTACAGGGAGCTAGCACAGATACGCAGTATTTT. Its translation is CASSPLQGASTDTQYF.

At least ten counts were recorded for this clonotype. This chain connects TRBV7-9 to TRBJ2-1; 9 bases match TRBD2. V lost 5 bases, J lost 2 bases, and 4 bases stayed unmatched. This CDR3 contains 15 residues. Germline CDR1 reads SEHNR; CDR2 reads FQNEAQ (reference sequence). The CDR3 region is CASSDSSGAYNEQFF. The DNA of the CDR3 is TGTGCCAGCAGCGACTCTAGCGGGGCCTACAATGAGCAGTTCTTC.